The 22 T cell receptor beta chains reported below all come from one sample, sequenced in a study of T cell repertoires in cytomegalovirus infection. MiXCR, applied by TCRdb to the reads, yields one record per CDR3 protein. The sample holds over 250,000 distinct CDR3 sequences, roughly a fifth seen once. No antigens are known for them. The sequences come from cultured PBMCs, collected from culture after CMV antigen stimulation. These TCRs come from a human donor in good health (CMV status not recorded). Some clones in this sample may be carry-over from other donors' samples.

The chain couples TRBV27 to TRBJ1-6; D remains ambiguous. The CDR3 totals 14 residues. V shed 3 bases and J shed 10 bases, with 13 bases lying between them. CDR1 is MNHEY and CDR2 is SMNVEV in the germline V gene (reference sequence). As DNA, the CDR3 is TGTGCCAGCAGTTTTCGTACAGTTCGATCACCCCTCCACTTT. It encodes CASSFRTVRSPLHF.

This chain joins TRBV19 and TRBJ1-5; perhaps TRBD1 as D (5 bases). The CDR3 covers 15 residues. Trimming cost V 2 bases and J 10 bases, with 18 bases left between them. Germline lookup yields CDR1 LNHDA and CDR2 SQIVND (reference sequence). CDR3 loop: CASSIYGLGLGPQHF. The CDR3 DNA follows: TGTGCCAGTAGTATATATGGGCTGGGACTGGGTCCCCAGCATTTT.

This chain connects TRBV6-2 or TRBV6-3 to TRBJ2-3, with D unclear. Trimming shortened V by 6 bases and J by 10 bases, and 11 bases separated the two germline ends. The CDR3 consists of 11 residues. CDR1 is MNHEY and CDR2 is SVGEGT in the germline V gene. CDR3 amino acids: CASSQLWAQYF. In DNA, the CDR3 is TGTGCCAGCAGCCAACTGTGGGCGCAGTATTTT.

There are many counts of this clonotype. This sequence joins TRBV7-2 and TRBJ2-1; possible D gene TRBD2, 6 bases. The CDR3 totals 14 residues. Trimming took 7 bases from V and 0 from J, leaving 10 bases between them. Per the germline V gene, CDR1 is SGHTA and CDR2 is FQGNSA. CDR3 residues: CASMPGSSYNEQFF. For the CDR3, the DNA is TGTGCCAGCATGCCCGGGAGCTCCTACAATGAGCAGTTCTTC.

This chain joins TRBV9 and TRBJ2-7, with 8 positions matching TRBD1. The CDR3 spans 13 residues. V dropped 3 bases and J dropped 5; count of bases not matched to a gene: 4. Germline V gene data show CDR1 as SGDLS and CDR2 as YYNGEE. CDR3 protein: CASSAGQGNEQYF. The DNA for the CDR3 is TGTGCCAGCAGCGCTGGACAGGGAAACGAGCAGTACTTC.

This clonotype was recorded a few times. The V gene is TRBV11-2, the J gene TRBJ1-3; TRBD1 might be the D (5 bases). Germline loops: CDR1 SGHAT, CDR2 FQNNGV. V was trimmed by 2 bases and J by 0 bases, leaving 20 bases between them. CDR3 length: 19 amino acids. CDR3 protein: CASSLRGTWGGISGNTIYF. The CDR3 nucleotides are TGTGCCAGCAGCTTAAGAGGAACTTGGGGCGGGATCTCTGGAAACACCATATATTTT.

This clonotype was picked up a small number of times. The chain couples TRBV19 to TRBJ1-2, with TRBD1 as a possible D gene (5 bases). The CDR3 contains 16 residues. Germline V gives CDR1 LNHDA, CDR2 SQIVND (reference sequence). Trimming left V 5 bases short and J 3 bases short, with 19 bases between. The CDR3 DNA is TGTGCCAGTAGTCCGCCCGCAGGCCTGGGACACTATGGCTACACCTTC. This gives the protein CASSPPAGLGHYGYTF.

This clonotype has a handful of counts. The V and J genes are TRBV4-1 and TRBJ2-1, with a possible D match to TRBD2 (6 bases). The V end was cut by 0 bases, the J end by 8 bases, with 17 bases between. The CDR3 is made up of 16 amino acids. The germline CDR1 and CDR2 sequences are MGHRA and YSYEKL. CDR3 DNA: TGCGCCAGCAGCCAAGAACCGGGACTGTACCTCTATGAGCAGTTCTTC. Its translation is CASSQEPGLYLYEQFF.

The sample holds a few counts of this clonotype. CDR3 sequence (DNA): TGTGCCAGCAGCTTTAGGGGTCAGGGAGAGACCCAGTACTTC. Translated, it gives CASSFRGQGETQYF. J is TRBJ2-5 and V is TRBV11-2, with TRBD1 as a possible D gene (5 bases). Trimming shortened V by 3 bases and J by 4 bases, and 12 bases separated the two germline ends. The CDR3 covers 14 residues. Germline V lookup: CDR1 SGHAT, CDR2 FQNNGV. Supplemented by reference TRBV11-2 and TRBJ2-5, the full variable domain reads EAGVAQSPRYKIIEKRQSVAFWCNPISGHATLYWYQQILGQGPKLLIQFQNNGVVDDSQLPKDRFSAERLKGVDSTLKIQPAKLEDSAVYLCASSFRGQGETQYFGPGTRLLVL.

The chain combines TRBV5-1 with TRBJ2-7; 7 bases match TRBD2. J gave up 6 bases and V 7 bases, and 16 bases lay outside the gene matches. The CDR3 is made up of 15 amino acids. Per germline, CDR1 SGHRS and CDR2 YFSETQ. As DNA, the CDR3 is TGCGCCAGCCAAGACCCCCGGAGCGGGACCGGCGAGCAGTACTTC. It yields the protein CASQDPRSGTGEQYF.

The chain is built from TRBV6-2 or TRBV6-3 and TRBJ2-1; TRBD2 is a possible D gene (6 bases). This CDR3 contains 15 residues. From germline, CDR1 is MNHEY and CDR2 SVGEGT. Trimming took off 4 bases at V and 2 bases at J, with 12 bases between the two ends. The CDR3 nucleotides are TGTGCCAGCAGTTCTTCCCGGGAGCCCTACAATGAGCAGTTCTTC. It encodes CASSSSREPYNEQFF.

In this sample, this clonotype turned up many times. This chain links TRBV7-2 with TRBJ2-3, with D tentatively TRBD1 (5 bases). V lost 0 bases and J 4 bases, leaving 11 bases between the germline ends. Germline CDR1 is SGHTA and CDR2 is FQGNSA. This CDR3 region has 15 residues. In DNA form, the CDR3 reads TGTGCCAGCAGCTTAGCAAGCACAGGATCAGATACGCAGTATTTT. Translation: CASSLASTGSDTQYF.

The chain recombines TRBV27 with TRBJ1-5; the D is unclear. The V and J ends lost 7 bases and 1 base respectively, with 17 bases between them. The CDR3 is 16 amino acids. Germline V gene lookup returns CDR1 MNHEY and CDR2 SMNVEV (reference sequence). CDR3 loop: CASMSAGRTSNQPQHF. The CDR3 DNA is TGTGCCAGCATGTCGGCCGGCCGCACGAGCAATCAGCCCCAGCATTTT.

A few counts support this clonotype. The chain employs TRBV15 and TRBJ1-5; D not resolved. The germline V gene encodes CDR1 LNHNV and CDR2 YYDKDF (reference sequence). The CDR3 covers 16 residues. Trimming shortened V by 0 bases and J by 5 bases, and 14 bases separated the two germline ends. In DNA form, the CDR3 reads TGTGCCACCAGCAGAGACCGCGGGGATTGGGATCAGCCCCAGCATTTT. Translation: CATSRDRGDWDQPQHF.

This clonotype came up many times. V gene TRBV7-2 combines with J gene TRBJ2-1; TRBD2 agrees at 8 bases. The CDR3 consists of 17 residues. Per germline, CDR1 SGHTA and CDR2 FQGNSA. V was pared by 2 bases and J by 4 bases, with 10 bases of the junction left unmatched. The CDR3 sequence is CASSLNGAGAGYNEQFF. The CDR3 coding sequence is TGTGCCAGCAGCTTAAATGGAGCGGGAGCAGGATACAATGAGCAGTTCTTC. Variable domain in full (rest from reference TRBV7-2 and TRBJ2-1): GAGVSQSPSNKVTEKGKDVELRCDPISGHTALYWYRQSLGQGLEFLIYFQGNSAPDKSGLPSDRFSAERTGGSVSTLTIQRTQQEDSAVYLCASSLNGAGAGYNEQFFGPGTRLTVL.

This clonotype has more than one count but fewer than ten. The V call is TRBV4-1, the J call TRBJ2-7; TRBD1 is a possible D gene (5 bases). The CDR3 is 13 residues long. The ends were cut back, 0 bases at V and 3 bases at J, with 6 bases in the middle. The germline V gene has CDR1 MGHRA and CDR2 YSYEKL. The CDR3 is CASSQDDSYEQYF. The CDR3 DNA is TGCGCCAGCAGCCAAGATGACAGCTACGAGCAGTACTTC.

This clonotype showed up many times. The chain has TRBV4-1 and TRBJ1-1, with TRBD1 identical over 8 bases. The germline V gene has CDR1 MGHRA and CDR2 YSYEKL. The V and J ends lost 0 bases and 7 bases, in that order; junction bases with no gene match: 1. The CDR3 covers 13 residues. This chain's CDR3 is CASSQDGTGEAFF. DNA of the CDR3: TGCGCCAGCAGCCAAGATGGGACAGGTGAAGCTTTCTTT.

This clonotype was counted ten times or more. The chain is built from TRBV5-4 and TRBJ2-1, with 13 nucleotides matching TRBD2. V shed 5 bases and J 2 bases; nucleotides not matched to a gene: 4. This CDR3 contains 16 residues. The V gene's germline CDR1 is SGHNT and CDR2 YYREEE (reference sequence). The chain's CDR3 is CASRTGTSGAYNEQFF. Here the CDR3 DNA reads TGTGCCAGCAGAACCGGGACTAGCGGGGCCTACAATGAGCAGTTCTTC.

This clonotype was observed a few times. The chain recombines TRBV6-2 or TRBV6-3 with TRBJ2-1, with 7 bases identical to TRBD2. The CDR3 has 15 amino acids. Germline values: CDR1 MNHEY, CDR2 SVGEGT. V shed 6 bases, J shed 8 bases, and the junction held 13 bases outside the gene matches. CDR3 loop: CASSTGTTTWDEQFF. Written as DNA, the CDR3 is TGTGCCAGCAGCACTGGGACTACTACTTGGGATGAGCAGTTCTTC.

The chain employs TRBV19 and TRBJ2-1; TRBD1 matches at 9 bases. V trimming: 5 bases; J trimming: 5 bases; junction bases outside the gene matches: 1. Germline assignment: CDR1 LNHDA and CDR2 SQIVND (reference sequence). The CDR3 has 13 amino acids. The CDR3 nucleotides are TGTGCCAGTAGTGGACAGGGGAACAATGAGCAGTTCTTC. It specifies CASSGQGNNEQFF.

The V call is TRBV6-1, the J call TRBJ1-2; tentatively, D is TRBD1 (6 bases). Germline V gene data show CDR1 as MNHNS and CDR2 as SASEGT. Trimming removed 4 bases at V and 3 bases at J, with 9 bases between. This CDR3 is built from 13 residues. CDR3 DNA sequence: TGTGCCAGCAGTGTGAGGACAGACTATGGCTACACCTTC. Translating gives CASSVRTDYGYTF.

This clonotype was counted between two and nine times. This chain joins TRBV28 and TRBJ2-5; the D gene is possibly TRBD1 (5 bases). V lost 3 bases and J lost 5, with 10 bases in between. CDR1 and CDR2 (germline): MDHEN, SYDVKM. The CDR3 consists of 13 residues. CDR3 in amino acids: CASSLDMWETQYF. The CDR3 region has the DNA TGTGCCAGCAGTTTGGACATGTGGGAGACCCAGTACTTC.